The present entry profiles one TCR beta chain with its context. The antigen is not known. Chemo-refractory metastatic non-small-cell lung cancer patients were treated with focal radiation plus CTLA-4 blockade with ipilimumab. Germline CDR1 is SQVTM and CDR2 is ANQGSEA. The CDR3 covers 15 residues. The V end was cut by 3 bases, the J end by 7 bases, with 21 bases between. Using immunoSEQ multiplex PCR, the repertoire was profiled, and TCRdb retains in-frame clones only, with some absent. Counted here are fewer than 50,000 clones, 63% occurring once; the ten biggest clones make up 18%. The entry originates in a study of radiotherapy plus CTLA-4 blockade in lung cancer. Study findings and constraints: Tumor-origin TCR clones grew in blood after radiotherapy plus ipilimumab. Interferon-beta, together with early blood T cell clone dynamics, reportedly best predicted response.

The rearrangement joins TRBV29-1 to TRBJ1-2; possibly TRBD1 for D (5 bases). The TCR was taken from a human donor with non-small cell lung cancer who had a partial response to radiotherapy plus ipilimumab. The sequencing used peripheral blood, collected from a patient treated with radiotherapy plus ipilimumab. Here the CDR3 DNA reads TGCAGCGTTGATAGGGCGACGGGGGGAAAGGGTGGCTACACCTTC. Its protein is CSVDRATGGKGGYTF.